This TCR beta chain was sequenced during a study of cytomegalovirus exposure and HLA in healthy donors. Turning to this clone: What it binds is unknown.

Notes on the study in general: A later analysis reported that several of the most significant clusters appeared to be linked to common viral pathogens, among them Epstein-Barr virus.

This CDR3 has 15 residues. V gave up 5 bases and J gave up 4 bases; unmatched junction bases: 11. Germline V CDR1 and CDR2: SGHAT, FQNNGV. With 60 Vbeta and 13 Jbeta primers, the PCR was carried out. Produced via immunoSEQ multiplex PCR; TCRdb's table is partial and in-frame only. This sample has 210,000 or so clones, with 65% to 90% found just once. Source material: PBMCs. The origin of this receptor is a girl between 5 and 17 years old in good health and CMV-seronegative. This chain links TRBV11-2 with TRBJ2-7; 7 bases agree with TRBD2. In DNA form, the CDR3 reads TGTGCCAGCAGCCATATAGGGACTATAAGATACGAGCAGTACTTC. Its protein product is CASSHIGTIRYEQYF. Full variable domain (remainder filled in from reference TRBV11-2 and TRBJ2-7): EAGVAQSPRYKIIEKRQSVAFWCNPISGHATLYWYQQILGQGPKLLIQFQNNGVVDDSQLPKDRFSAERLKGVDSTLKIQPAKLEDSAVYLCASSHIGTIRYEQYFGPGTRLTVT.